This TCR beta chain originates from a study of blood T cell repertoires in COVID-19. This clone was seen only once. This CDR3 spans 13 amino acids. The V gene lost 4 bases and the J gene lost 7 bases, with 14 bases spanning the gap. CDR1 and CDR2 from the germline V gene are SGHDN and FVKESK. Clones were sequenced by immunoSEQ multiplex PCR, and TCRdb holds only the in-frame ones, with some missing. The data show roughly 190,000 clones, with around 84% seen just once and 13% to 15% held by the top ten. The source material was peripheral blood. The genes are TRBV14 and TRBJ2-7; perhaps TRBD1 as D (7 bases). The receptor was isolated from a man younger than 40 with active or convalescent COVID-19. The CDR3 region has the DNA TGTGCCAGCAGCCCGCGCCCAGGGGGGGAGCAGTACGTC. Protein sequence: CASSPRPGGEQYV.